This TCR beta chain was identified in a study of T-cell reconstitution after alpha-beta-depleted transplantation in children. This CDR3 has 14 amino acids. Germline V gene sequence: CDR1 DFQATT, CDR2 SNEGSKA (reference sequence). The V and J ends lost 1 base and 4 bases respectively, with 11 bases between them. Whole-study results and caveats: T-cell counts and diversity at one year post-transplant came mainly from newly produced T cells.

Molecular barcoding with unique molecular identifiers was used for the TCRbeta library. Via MiXCR, TCRdb re-called the PCR reads, giving one row per CDR3 protein. The table lists about 300,000 distinct CDR3 sequences, over 9.5% of them singletons. This clonotype was counted a few times. What it recognizes is unknown. The TCR was taken from a boy under three years old with acute myeloid leukemia, due to receive a stem cell transplant. The rearrangement joins TRBV20-1 to TRBJ2-1; D possibly corresponds to TRBD1 (5 bases). Sequenced material: PBMCs, taken before TCRalphabeta/CD19-depleted stem cell transplant. The CDR3 spells CSARGHDSYNEQFF. The CDR3 DNA sequence: TGCAGTGCTAGAGGGCACGACAGTTACAATGAGCAGTTCTTC.